This is a list of T cell receptor beta chains from one sample in a study of cytomegalovirus exposure and HLA in healthy donors. Method: immunoSEQ multiplex PCR; TCRdb's copy keeps in-frame clones and lacks some. The sample carries over 50,000 clones, 70% to 80% recorded once. Source material: PBMCs. All receptors derive from a man over 45 in good health and CMV-seropositive. The CDR3 runs from the conserved cysteine through the conserved F or W. D genes are given only for firm matches. Clone size is shown for a subset of rows, as once, few, many or a class of expanded clone.

CDR3: CASSSATVNTGELFF
DNA: TGTGCCAGCAGTTCAGCGACAGTAAACACCGGGGAGCTGTTTTTT
D: -
length: 15
J: TRBJ2-2
size: -
V: TRBV27

CDR3: CASSSITSGLAGVNEQFF
DNA: TGTGCCAGCAGTTCAATTACCTCGGGACTAGCGGGGGTGAATGAGCAGTTCTTC
D: TRBD2
length: 18
J: TRBJ2-1
size: -
V: TRBV27

CDR3: CASSETSGGSSYEQYF
DNA: TGTGCCAGCAGCGAGACTAGCGGGGGCAGCTCCTACGAGCAGTACTTC
D: TRBD2
length: 16
J: TRBJ2-7
size: -
V: TRBV9

CDR3: CASSYLSGSPYEQYF
DNA: TGTGCCAGCAGTTACTTGAGCGGGAGTCCCTACGAGCAGTACTTC
D: TRBD2
length: 15
J: TRBJ2-7
size: few
V: TRBV6-5

CDR3: CASSPTGTTADTQYF
DNA: TGTGCCAGCTCTCCCACCGGGACTACCGCGGATACGCAGTATTTT
D: TRBD2
length: 15
J: TRBJ2-3
size: -
V: TRBV18

CDR3: CASSASPGLAGGRAGELFF
DNA: TGTGCCAGCAGCGCCAGCCCGGGACTAGCGGGGGGTCGCGCGGGGGAGCTGTTTTTT
D: TRBD2
length: 19
J: TRBJ2-2
size: -
V: TRBV9

CDR3: CASSSDRGRYEQYF
DNA: TGTGCCAGCAGCTCGGACAGGGGACGATACGAGCAGTACTTC
D: TRBD1
length: 14
J: TRBJ2-7
size: -
V: TRBV7-9

CDR3: CASSQVYSSYEQYF
DNA: TGCGCCAGCAGCCAAGTTTACAGCTCCTACGAGCAGTACTTC
D: -
length: 14
J: TRBJ2-7
size: -
V: TRBV4-1

CDR3: CASSQGQIRTDTQYF
DNA: TGTGCCAGCAGCCAAGGACAGATCCGCACAGATACGCAGTATTTT
D: -
length: 15
J: TRBJ2-3
size: -
V: TRBV14

CDR3: CASSPSGPAYNEQFF
DNA: TGTGCCAGCAGCCCGAGCGGCCCCGCATACAATGAGCAGTTCTTC
D: -
length: 15
J: TRBJ2-1
size: -
V: TRBV7-9

CDR3: CASTGGGEQYF
DNA: TGTGCCAGCACCGGGGGGGGCGAGCAGTACTTC
D: TRBD2
length: 11
J: TRBJ2-7
size: -
V: TRBV6-5

CDR3: CASSLWAGYSYNEQFF
DNA: TGTGCCAGCAGCTTATGGGCGGGGTACTCCTACAATGAGCAGTTCTTC
D: -
length: 16
J: TRBJ2-1
size: -
V: TRBV7-9

CDR3: CASSQDLLGQTYEQYF
DNA: TGTGCCAGCAGCCAAGATCTCCTCGGACAGACCTACGAGCAGTACTTC
D: -
length: 16
J: TRBJ2-7
size: once
V: TRBV4-2

CDR3: CASSPPFGTDTQYF
DNA: TGTGCCAGCAGCCCCCCCTTTGGCACAGATACGCAGTATTTT
D: -
length: 14
J: TRBJ2-3
size: -
V: TRBV6-5

CDR3: CASSDDSLGSYEQYF
DNA: TGTGCCAGCAGCGACGACTCTCTGGGTTCCTACGAGCAGTACTTC
D: -
length: 15
J: TRBJ2-7
size: -
V: TRBV9

CDR3: CASSSDSYYTSNTGELFF
DNA: TGTGCCAGCAGCTCCGACAGCTACTATACCTCGAACACCGGGGAGCTGTTTTTT
D: -
length: 18
J: TRBJ2-2
size: once
V: TRBV7-2

CDR3: CAWRGAGGANTGELFF
DNA: TGTGCCTGGAGAGGTGCGGGGGGGGCGAACACCGGGGAGCTGTTTTTT
D: TRBD2
length: 16
J: TRBJ2-2
size: -
V: TRBV30

CDR3: CASSAGQGEETQYF
DNA: TGTGCCAGCAGCGCAGGACAGGGAGAAGAGACCCAGTACTTC
D: TRBD1
length: 14
J: TRBJ2-5
size: -
V: TRBV9

CDR3: CASRPGPDRYIQYF
DNA: TGTGCCAGCAGACCGGGCCCCGACAGGTACATTCAGTACTTC
D: -
length: 14
J: TRBJ2-4
size: -
V: TRBV6-6

CDR3: CAISGDTNTGELFF
DNA: TGTGCCATCAGTGGGGACACCAACACCGGGGAGCTGTTTTTT
D: -
length: 14
J: TRBJ2-2
size: once
V: TRBV10-3

CDR3: CASSLLGRVYEQYF
DNA: TGTGCCAGCAGTTTATTGGGCAGGGTCTACGAGCAGTACTTC
D: -
length: 14
J: TRBJ2-7
size: -
V: TRBV27

CDR3: CSVQAGPQRAFF
DNA: TGCAGCGTCCAAGCGGGGCCCCAACGAGCTTTCTTT
D: -
length: 12
J: TRBJ1-1
size: -
V: TRBV29-1

CDR3: CASSLLVRGSYNEQFF
DNA: TGTGCCAGCAGCTTATTGGTTCGGGGGTCCTACAATGAGCAGTTCTTC
D: -
length: 16
J: TRBJ2-1
size: -
V: TRBV7-9

CDR3: CASSPWTGGVEQYF
DNA: TGTGCCAGCAGCCCCTGGACAGGGGGCGTCGAGCAGTACTTC
D: TRBD1
length: 14
J: TRBJ2-7
size: -
V: TRBV9

CDR3: CASREDGTVTNEKLFF
DNA: TGCGCCAGCAGGGAGGATGGTACCGTTACTAATGAAAAACTGTTTTTT
D: -
length: 16
J: TRBJ1-4
size: -
V: TRBV5-1

CDR3: CACPPGGPNYGYTF
DNA: TGTGCCTGTCCCCCCGGGGGTCCTAACTATGGCTACACCTTC
D: -
length: 14
J: TRBJ1-2
size: -
V: TRBV30

CDR3: CASSLVGTGELFF
DNA: TGCGCCAGCAGCTTGGTCGGGACCGGGGAGCTGTTTTTT
D: -
length: 13
J: TRBJ2-2
size: few
V: TRBV5-1

CDR3: CASTHGGVGPYEQYF
DNA: TGTGCCAGCACTCACGGGGGGGTCGGCCCCTACGAGCAGTACTTC
D: TRBD2
length: 15
J: TRBJ2-7
size: -
V: TRBV5-4

CDR3: CASSPTAYNEQFF
DNA: TGTGCCAGCAGCCCTACAGCTTACAATGAGCAGTTCTTC
D: -
length: 13
J: TRBJ2-1
size: -
V: TRBV11-3

CDR3: CASSLFTGTGQETQYF
DNA: TGTGCCAGCAGTTTGTTTACCGGGACAGGCCAAGAGACCCAGTACTTC
D: TRBD1
length: 16
J: TRBJ2-5
size: -
V: TRBV28

CDR3: CASSTPGLEAFF
DNA: TGTGCCAGCAGTACCCCGGGATTAGAGGCTTTCTTT
D: -
length: 12
J: TRBJ1-1
size: -
V: TRBV27

CDR3: CSADREEQFF
DNA: TGCAGTGCCGACCGGGAAGAGCAGTTCTTC
D: -
length: 10
J: TRBJ2-1
size: -
V: TRBV20-1

CDR3: CASRYTSGGADTQYF
DNA: TGTGCCAGCAGATATACTAGCGGGGGCGCGGATACGCAGTATTTT
D: TRBD2
length: 15
J: TRBJ2-3
size: -
V: TRBV11-1

CDR3: CASSERDRFYEQYF
DNA: TGTGCCAGCAGTGAAAGGGACAGGTTCTACGAGCAGTACTTC
D: TRBD1
length: 14
J: TRBJ2-7
size: once
V: TRBV6-1

CDR3: CASLGDRPYEQYF
DNA: TGCGCCAGCTTGGGGGACAGACCCTACGAGCAGTACTTC
D: TRBD1
length: 13
J: TRBJ2-7
size: -
V: TRBV10-2

CDR3: CAISGTGTNTEAFF
DNA: TGTGCCATCAGTGGGACAGGGACTAACACTGAAGCTTTCTTT
D: TRBD1
length: 14
J: TRBJ1-1
size: -
V: TRBV10-3

CDR3: CAWSRQGHGSSYNSPLHF
DNA: TGTGCCTGGAGCCGCCAGGGACACGGAAGCTCCTATAATTCACCCCTCCACTTT
D: -
length: 18
J: TRBJ1-6
size: -
V: TRBV30

CDR3: CASRPTGVTEAFF
DNA: TGTGCCAGCAGACCCACAGGGGTAACTGAAGCTTTCTTT
D: TRBD1
length: 13
J: TRBJ1-1
size: -
V: TRBV28

CDR3: CASRPTDRGLSGANVLTF
DNA: TGTGCCAGTAGGCCAACGGACAGGGGGCTTTCTGGGGCCAACGTCCTGACTTTC
D: TRBD1
length: 18
J: TRBJ2-6
size: -
V: TRBV19

CDR3: CASSFRQSTDTQYF
DNA: TGTGCCAGCAGCTTTAGACAGAGCACAGATACGCAGTATTTT
D: -
length: 14
J: TRBJ2-3
size: -
V: TRBV7-2

CDR3: CASSVQGTASGYTF
DNA: TGTGCCAGCAGCGTACAGGGTACCGCTTCCGGCTACACCTTC
D: -
length: 14
J: TRBJ1-2
size: -
V: TRBV9

CDR3: CACRDRRNEKLFF
DNA: TGTGCCTGTAGGGACAGGCGAAATGAAAAACTGTTTTTT
D: TRBD1
length: 13
J: TRBJ1-4
size: -
V: TRBV30

CDR3: CASSQGSSYNEQFF
DNA: TGTGCCAGCAGCCAAGGGAGCTCCTACAATGAGCAGTTCTTC
D: -
length: 14
J: TRBJ2-1
size: -
V: TRBV7-3

CDR3: CASWETGGLDRPQHF
DNA: TGTGCCAGTTGGGAGACAGGGGGACTAGATCGGCCCCAGCATTTT
D: TRBD1
length: 15
J: TRBJ1-5
size: -
V: TRBV19

CDR3: CASSQDRGQGADGELFF
DNA: TGCGCCAGCAGCCAAGATAGAGGACAGGGGGCGGACGGGGAGCTGTTTTTT
D: TRBD1
length: 17
J: TRBJ2-2
size: -
V: TRBV4-3

CDR3: CASSQLGARDTQYF
DNA: TGCGCCAGCAGCCAACTGGGGGCGAGAGATACGCAGTATTTT
D: -
length: 14
J: TRBJ2-3
size: -
V: TRBV4-3

CDR3: CASSLVEAATEAFF
DNA: TGTGCCAGCAGCTTAGTCGAGGCGGCCACTGAAGCTTTCTTT
D: -
length: 14
J: TRBJ1-1
size: few
V: TRBV7-9